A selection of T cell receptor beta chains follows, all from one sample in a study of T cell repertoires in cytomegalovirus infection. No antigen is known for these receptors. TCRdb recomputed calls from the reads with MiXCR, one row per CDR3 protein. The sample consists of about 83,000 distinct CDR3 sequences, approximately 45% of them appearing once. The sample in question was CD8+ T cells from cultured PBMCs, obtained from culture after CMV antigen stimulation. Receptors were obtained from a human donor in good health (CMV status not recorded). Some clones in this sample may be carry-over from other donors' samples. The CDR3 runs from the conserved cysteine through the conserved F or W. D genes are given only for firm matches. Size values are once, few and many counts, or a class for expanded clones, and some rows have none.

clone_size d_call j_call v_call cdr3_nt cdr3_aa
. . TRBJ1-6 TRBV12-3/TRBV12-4 TGTGCCAGCAGCCCCGAAACTATACCACCCCTCCACTTT CASSPETIPPLHF
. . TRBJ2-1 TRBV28 TGTGCCAGCAGTTTACCTCGCGAGGGATATGTGGGAGCCTCCTACAATGAGCAGTTCTTC CASSLPREGYVGASYNEQFF
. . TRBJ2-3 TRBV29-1 TGCAGCGTTGGGACAGACAACACAGATACGCAGTATTTT CSVGTDNTDTQYF
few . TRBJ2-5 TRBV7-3 TGTGCCAGCAGCGCCGAACCAGGGGAGCGGGAGACCCAGTACTTC CASSAEPGERETQYF
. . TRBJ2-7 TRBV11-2 . CASSLVWATGTDGSLEYF
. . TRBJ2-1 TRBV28 TGTGCCAGCAGGGGTTTACGGATCAGCTCCTACAATGAGCAGTTCTTC CASRGLRISSYNEQFF
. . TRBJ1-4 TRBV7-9 TGTGCCAGCAGCTTAGGTGGCTCAACAACTAATGAAAAACTGTTTTTT CASSLGGSTTNEKLFF
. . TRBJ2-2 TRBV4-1 TGCGCCAGCAGCCAAGAAGGGAGATTCAACACCGGGGAGCTGTTTTTT CASSQEGRFNTGELFF
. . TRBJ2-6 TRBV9 TGTGCCAGCAGCGTAGAGTTCATTACCTCTGGGGCCAACGTCCTGACTTTC CASSVEFITSGANVLTF
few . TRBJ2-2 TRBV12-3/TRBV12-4 TGTGCCAGCTGGAGGCGACCCGGGGAGCTGTTTTTT CASWRRPGELFF
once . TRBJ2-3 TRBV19 TGTGCCAGTAGTCACGGACAGTCCACAGATACGCAGTATTTT CASSHGQSTDTQYF
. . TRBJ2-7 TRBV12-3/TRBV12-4 TGTGCCAGCAGTGAAGACAGCTCCTACGAGCAGTACTTC CASSEDSSYEQYF
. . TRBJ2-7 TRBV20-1 TGCAGTGCTAGAGGGGGGGCTTCCTACGAGCAGTACTTC CSARGGASYEQYF
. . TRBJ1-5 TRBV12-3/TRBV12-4 TGTGCCAGCAGTTTGCGTAGTCAGCCCCAGCATTTT CASSLRSQPQHF
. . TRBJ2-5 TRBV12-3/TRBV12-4 TGTGCCAGCAGTTTAGCGCGTTATATAAGAGAAACCCAGTACTTC CASSLARYIRETQYF
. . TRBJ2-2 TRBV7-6 TGTGCCAGCAGCTTAGCTAGCGGGAACACCGGGGAGCTGTTTTTT CASSLASGNTGELFF
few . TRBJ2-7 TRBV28 TGTGCCAGCAGTTTAGAGGCCCCGTCCTACGAGCAGTACTTC CASSLEAPSYEQYF
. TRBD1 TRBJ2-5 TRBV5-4 TGTGCCAGCAGCTCCCGACAGGGGAATTGGGAGACCCAGTACTTC CASSSRQGNWETQYF
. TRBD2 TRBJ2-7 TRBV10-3 TGTGCCATCCTTAGTGAGGCGGGAGCAACCTACGAGCAGTACTTC CAILSEAGATYEQYF
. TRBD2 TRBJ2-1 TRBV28 TGTGCCAGCAGCCGACTAGCGGACGCTCGGGACAATGAGCAGTTCTTC CASSRLADARDNEQFF
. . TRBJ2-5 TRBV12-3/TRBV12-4 TGTGCCAGCAGTTTGGGGAGGGGGCGTTTCGTGACCCAGTACTTC CASSLGRGRFVTQYF
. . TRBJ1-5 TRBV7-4 TGTGCCAGCGGCTTAGCGGGGGTCCAGCCCCAGCATTTT CASGLAGVQPQHF
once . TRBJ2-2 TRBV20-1 TGCAGTGCTAGAGACACCGGGGAGCTGTTTTTT CSARDTGELFF
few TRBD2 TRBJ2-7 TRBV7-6 TGTGCCAGCAGCCCCGCCGCCGGGAGGGCCTACGAGCAGTACTTC CASSPAAGRAYEQYF
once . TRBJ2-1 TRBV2 TGTGCCAGCACGGGGGTCTACAATGAGCAGTTCTTC CASTGVYNEQFF
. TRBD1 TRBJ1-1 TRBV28 TGTGCCAGCACTTACAGGGGACAGAACACTGAAGCTTTCTTT CASTYRGQNTEAFF
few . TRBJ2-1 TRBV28 TGTGCCAGCAGTTCCTTACTAGTGGCTGAGCAGTTCTTC CASSSLLVAEQFF